A selection of T cell receptor beta chains follows, all from one sample in a study of T-cell memory formation after mild COVID-19. TCRdb called the 5' RACE reads again in MiXCR, with one record for every CDR3 protein. The table records approximately 150,000 distinct CDR3 sequences, roughly 15% of them present only once. Sequencing was carried out using PBMCs or a T cell subset sorted from them (not recorded which). Receptor source: an adult woman who had mild COVID-19 (a few samples of this study predate the infection). Cell type and time point are not known. CDR3s include the opening cysteine and the closing phenylalanine or tryptophan. A D gene is named only where the DNA matches it firmly. Clone sizes are given selectively: once, few, many, or a class where the clone is expanded.

abundance	j_gene	d_gene	v_gene	CDR3nt	CDR3aa
.	TRBJ2-7	TRBD1	TRBV20-1	TGCAGTGCTAACCGGGACAGGGGCTACGAGCAGTACTTC	CSANRDRGYEQYF
once	TRBJ2-7	.	TRBV30	TGTGCCTGGAGGGATGACAGCTACGAGCAGTACTTC	CAWRDDSYEQYF
.	TRBJ2-3	.	TRBV5-1	TGCGCCAGCAGCTTGAACATCCAGCCTGGGGATACGCAGTATTTT	CASSLNIQPGDTQYF
many	TRBJ2-1	TRBD2	TRBV29-1	TGCAGCGTTGAAGATAGGGCTAGCGGACTCTACAATGAGCAGTTCTTC	CSVEDRASGLYNEQFF
few	TRBJ2-1	.	TRBV2	TGTGCCAGCCTCAGAGGGCTAGCGAGCCATGAGCAGTTCTTC	CASLRGLASHEQFF
many	TRBJ2-7	.	TRBV29-1	TGCAGCGTTCGGGCTAGGTATCGCTACGAGCAGTACTTC	CSVRARYRYEQYF
few	TRBJ2-7	TRBD1	TRBV12-3/TRBV12-4	TGTGCCAGCAGCCTACCGGGACAGTCCTACGAGCAGTACTTC	CASSLPGQSYEQYF
few	TRBJ2-1	.	TRBV12-3/TRBV12-4	TGTGCCAGCAGTAACCCGGACTGGGGCAATGAGCAGTTCTTC	CASSNPDWGNEQFF
.	TRBJ2-5	.	TRBV4-3	TGCGCCAGCAGCCAAGGGACGAGTGTTTACGACGGAGGGCACCAGTACTTC	CASSQGTSVYDGGHQYF
.	TRBJ2-1	TRBD1	TRBV7-9	TGTGCCAGCAGCTTCGGACAGGGGGCTGGTGAGCAGTTCTTC	CASSFGQGAGEQFF
.	TRBJ2-3	.	TRBV19	TGTGCCAGTAGTATTCGGGGTTCCAGCACAGATACGCAGTATTTT	CASSIRGSSTDTQYF
few	TRBJ2-3	TRBD2	TRBV10-3	TGTGCCACCACCGGGACTAGCGGCACAGATACGCAGTATTTT	CATTGTSGTDTQYF
.	TRBJ2-3	TRBD2	TRBV6-5	TGTGCCAGCAGCCTCGCACCCACTAGCGGGAAGCATACGCAGTATTTT	CASSLAPTSGKHTQYF
few	TRBJ2-7	TRBD1	TRBV20-1	TGCAGTGCTAGAGATGGACAGGCCCGCTCCTACGAGCAGTACTTC	CSARDGQARSYEQYF
.	TRBJ1-2	.	TRBV5-6	TGTGCCAGCAGCTCGGGACATAAGACTAACTATGGCTACACCTTC	CASSSGHKTNYGYTF
.	TRBJ2-7	TRBD2	TRBV11-2	TGTGCCAGCAGCTTAGCGGCCCAGCGGTTAGCGGGGACCTACGAGCAGTACTTC	CASSLAAQRLAGTYEQYF
.	TRBJ2-1	.	TRBV7-2	TGTGCCAGCAGCCCCGACTTAATCTCCTACAATGAGCAGTTCTTC	CASSPDLISYNEQFF
few	TRBJ2-2	TRBD1	TRBV29-1	TGCAGCGTTAAACAACCGGGACAGAGGACCGGGGAGCTGTTTTTT	CSVKQPGQRTGELFF
few	TRBJ2-3	TRBD2	TRBV29-1	TGCAGCGTTGAAGGCGGGGGGACCACAGATACGCAGTATTTT	CSVEGGGTTDTQYF
few	TRBJ2-5	TRBD2	TRBV5-1	TGCGCCAGCAAAGGCGGGGGGGCCCAAGAGACCCAGTACTTC	CASKGGGAQETQYF
.	TRBJ1-1	.	TRBV19	TGTGCCAGTAGGCCGCGGGAGAACACTGAAGCTTTCTTT	CASRPRENTEAFF
.	TRBJ2-3	TRBD2	TRBV7-8	TGTGCCAGCAGCACCGGACTAGCGGGAGGGGTATTAGATACGCAGTATTTT	CASSTGLAGGVLDTQYF
.	TRBJ1-2	TRBD1	TRBV27	TGTGCCAGCAGTGAACTCGGGACAGAGGGAGGCTACACCTTC	CASSELGTEGGYTF
.	TRBJ2-3	TRBD2	TRBV29-1	TGCAGCGTTGGTGACAGGGGCCGATGGACTAGCGGCATATGGGGCACAGATACGCAGTATTTT	CSVGDRGRWTSGIWGTDTQYF
few	TRBJ2-1	.	TRBV5-5	TGTGCCAGCAGCTTGGATCACAATGAGCAGTTCTTC	CASSLDHNEQFF
.	TRBJ1-5	TRBD1	TRBV10-3	TGTGCCACTCAGACAGGGATCAATCAGCCCCAGCATTTT	CATQTGINQPQHF
.	TRBJ1-2	TRBD1	TRBV29-1	TGCAGCGCCGCACAGGGGGGGAACTATGGCTACACCTTC	CSAAQGGNYGYTF
.	TRBJ1-2	.	TRBV20-1	TGCAGTGCTAGCGTGGCTCGGGATATGGGCTATGGCTACACCTTC	CSASVARDMGYGYTF
.	TRBJ2-7	TRBD2	TRBV20-1	TGCAGTGCCCGGGGGCTAGCGGGGATCTACGAGCAGTACTTC	CSARGLAGIYEQYF
.	TRBJ1-6	TRBD1	TRBV7-2	TGTGCCAGCAGCTTAGCGACAGGGATCTCACCCCTCCACTTT	CASSLATGISPLHF
.	TRBJ1-1	.	TRBV3-1	TGTGCCAGCAGCCAACAGACAGGGAACACTGAAGCTTTCTTT	CASSQQTGNTEAFF
few	TRBJ1-4	TRBD1	TRBV5-1	TGCGCCAGCAGCTTGGTCGGGACAGGGGTTGAAAAACTGTTTTTT	CASSLVGTGVEKLFF
.	TRBJ1-3	.	TRBV29-1	TGCAGCGTTGATGAACCCGGGGCGATCTCTGGAAACACCATATATTTT	CSVDEPGAISGNTIYF
many	TRBJ2-7	TRBD2	TRBV5-1	TGCGCCAGCAGCTCGCGGAGCGGGAGTAACGAGCAGTACTTC	CASSSRSGSNEQYF
few	TRBJ1-1	.	TRBV6-5	TGTGCCAGCAGTTACTCGATATCACAGATGAACACTGAAGCTTTCTTT	CASSYSISQMNTEAFF
.	TRBJ2-1	TRBD2	TRBV6-1	TGTGCCAGCAGTGCAACTAGCGGGGGGTACAATGAGCAGTTCTTC	CASSATSGGYNEQFF
few	TRBJ2-5	.	TRBV7-8	TGTGCCAGCAGCTCTAGGAGGGGAGCCGCCCTCGGGGAGACCCAGTACTTC	CASSSRRGAALGETQYF
few	TRBJ1-1	.	TRBV7-6	TGTGCCAGCAGCCTACCCCCGACAGCGAACACTGAAGCTTTCTTT	CASSLPPTANTEAFF
.	TRBJ2-7	TRBD2	TRBV5-1	TGCGCCAGCAGCCAAAGCTTTAGCGGGAGAAACGAGCAGTACTTC	CASSQSFSGRNEQYF
few	TRBJ2-3	.	TRBV4-3	TGCGCCAGCAGCCAAGTTGCGGGATCGGGCACAGATACGCAGTATTTT	CASSQVAGSGTDTQYF
.	TRBJ2-5	.	TRBV6-1	TGTGCCAGCAGTGAAGGGCAGAAAGAGACCCAGTACTTC	CASSEGQKETQYF
few	TRBJ2-1	TRBD1	TRBV25-1	TGTGCCAGCTCTACGGGACAGGGGGGCGATGAGCAGTTCTTC	CASSTGQGGDEQFF
.	TRBJ2-3	.	TRBV7-2	TGTGCCAGCAGCTTAGTGCTTGGGTCAGATACGCAGTATTTT	CASSLVLGSDTQYF
.	TRBJ1-2	.	TRBV2	TGTGCCAGCAGTGAACATGCTGTCAGTGGAGGGTCTAACTATGGCTACACCTTC	CASSEHAVSGGSNYGYTF
few	TRBJ1-1	TRBD1	TRBV6-2/TRBV6-3	TGTGCCAGCAGCGACGACAGGGGTGGAGGAACTGAAGCTTTCTTT	CASSDDRGGGTEAFF
few	TRBJ2-1	TRBD2	TRBV12-3/TRBV12-4	TGTGCCAGCAGTTCGGGGGGGGCCAATGAGCAGTTCTTC	CASSSGGANEQFF
.	TRBJ2-1	.	TRBV10-3	TGTGCCATCAGTGGACTCGACTTCGGGACTAATGAGCAGTTCTTC	CAISGLDFGTNEQFF
.	TRBJ1-1	.	TRBV14	TGTGCCAGCAGCCTTAGGATTGCTGAATCTTTCTTT	CASSLRIAESFF
few	TRBJ1-4	TRBD1	TRBV7-9	TGTGCCAGCAGCTTAGGCGACAGGGTCCACGAAAAACTGTTTTTT	CASSLGDRVHEKLFF